A single sample gave rise to the 11 T cell receptor beta chains below, sequenced in a study of T cells in Graves' hyperthyroidism and ophthalmopathy. RNA transcripts gave rise to amplified TCR beta CDR3 regions. A first-round RT-PCR of the TCR CDR3 used the HTBI primer set. TCRdb recomputed calls from the multiplex PCR reads with MiXCR, one row per CDR3 protein. The sample consists of approximately 430,000 distinct CDR3 sequences, roughly 15% of them appearing once. Source material: blood. The source of these receptors is a man aged 18 to 29 with Graves' ophthalmopathy.

This clonotype was counted between two and nine times. The chain is built from TRBV7-9 and TRBJ2-7, with TRBD1 identical over 10 bases. CDR1 is SEHNR and CDR2 is FQNEAQ in the germline V gene (reference sequence). J lost 6 bases, V lost 5 bases, and 7 bases had no gene match. This CDR3 is built from 14 residues. CDR3: CASSPGTGVLEQYF. The CDR3 nucleotides are TGTGCCAGCAGCCCCGGGACAGGGGTCCTCGAGCAGTACTTC.

This clonotype was observed a few times. The rearrangement joins TRBV12-3 or TRBV12-4 to TRBJ2-7; 15 positions match TRBD2. Trimming took 4 bases from V and 6 from J; bases not matched to a gene: 4. The CDR3 is made up of 15 amino acids. The CDR3 sequence: CASSSPGLAGGEQYF. For the CDR3, the DNA is TGTGCCAGCAGTTCCCCGGGACTAGCGGGGGGCGAGCAGTACTTC.

Many counts were recorded for this clonotype. The rearrangement uses TRBV7-3 and TRBJ2-1; 8 positions match TRBD2. This CDR3 region has 16 residues. Germline loops: CDR1 SGHTA, CDR2 FQGTGA. The ends lost 5 bases at V and 4 bases at J; junction bases unmatched: 10. The CDR3 reads CASSNPLAGKYNEQFF. CDR3 nucleotide sequence: TGTGCCAGCAGCAATCCGCTAGCGGGTAAATACAATGAGCAGTTCTTC.

The chain has TRBV20-1 and TRBJ2-1, with TRBD2 identical over 10 bases. V lost 3 bases to trimming and J lost 4 bases; unmatched junction nucleotides: 18. CDR1 is DFQATT and CDR2 is SNEGSKA in the germline V gene (reference sequence). This CDR3 comprises 19 residues. DNA of the CDR3: TGCAGTGCTAGGGGGTCAAGCGGGAGGGCCCTCAGGGGGTACAATGAGCAGTTCTTC. The encoded protein is CSARGSSGRALRGYNEQFF.

This clonotype was seen repeatedly, ten times or more. V gene TRBV7-9 combines with J gene TRBJ1-1; 10 positions match TRBD1. Germline CDR1 SEHNR, CDR2 FQNEAQ (reference sequence). The CDR3 spans 16 residues. J lost 1 base, V lost 1 base, and 3 bases had no gene match. The CDR3 DNA is TGTGCCAGCAGCTTAGGGGACAGGGGACGGAACACTGAAGCTTTCTTT. It encodes CASSLGDRGRNTEAFF.

Note on this clonotype: The junction departs from the called germline gene at one end, perhaps through a read error. The rearrangement links TRBV20-1 to TRBJ1-5, with 11 bases aligning to TRBD1. This CDR3 has 18 residues. Germline V gives CDR1 DFQATT, CDR2 SNEGSKA (reference sequence). CDR3 residues: CNASGWGQGEEGNQPQHF. The CDR3 DNA reads as TGCAATGCTTCTGGTTGGGGACAGGGGGAGGAGGGCAATCAGCCCCAGCATTTT.

This clonotype was found a few times. This sequence joins TRBV6-9 and TRBJ1-6, with TRBD1 as a possible D gene (5 bases). Per the germline V gene, CDR1 is MNHGY and CDR2 is SVAAGI. Between the trimmed V and J ends, which lost 4 bases and 6 bases, there was a span of 7 bases. The CDR3 is 13 residues long. The CDR3 DNA sequence: TGTGCCAGCAGTTCCGGGACTAATTCACCCCTCCACTTT. Its protein is CASSSGTNSPLHF.

The chain links TRBV20-1 to TRBJ2-2; maybe TRBD1 (6 bases). CDR1 DFQATT and CDR2 SNEGSKA come from the germline V gene (reference sequence). The CDR3 has 14 amino acids. Trimming took 3 bases from V and 3 from J, leaving 11 bases between them. CDR3 region: CSARWGPYTGELFF. The CDR3 nucleotides are TGCAGTGCTAGGTGGGGGCCCTACACCGGGGAGCTGTTTTTT.

This clonotype was observed at least ten times. This chain uses TRBV3-1 with TRBJ2-1; D is possibly TRBD1 (6 bases). Germline loops: CDR1 LGHDT, CDR2 YNNKEL (reference sequence). The CDR3 is 18 amino acids. Trimming shortened V by 0 bases and J by 6 bases, and 21 bases separated the two germline ends. As DNA, the CDR3 is TGTGCCAGCAGCCAAGATTATTACGGGCAGGGGCGAGGCAATGAGCAGTTCTTC. Residues: CASSQDYYGQGRGNEQFF.

The J gene is TRBJ2-7, the V gene TRBV6-2 or TRBV6-3, with TRBD2 identical over 10 bases. The V and J ends lost 0 bases and 4 bases, in that order; junction bases with no gene match: 0. CDR3 size: 14 residues. CDR1 MNHEY and CDR2 SVGEGT come from the germline V gene. Written as DNA, the CDR3 is TGTGCCAGCAGTTACTCTAGCGGGAGGTACGAGCAGTACTTC. It specifies CASSYSSGRYEQYF.

This clonotype was seen a handful of times. The chain recombines TRBV9 with TRBJ1-6; D is possibly TRBD1 (5 bases). The germline V and J ends were trimmed by 4 bases and 6 bases, with 14 bases remaining between them. CDR3 length: 15 residues. CDR1 is SGDLS and CDR2 is YYNGEE in the germline V gene. The CDR3 DNA reads as TGTGCCAGCAGCCCCCCCGGGGGGAGTAATTCACCCCTCCACTTT. It specifies CASSPPGGSNSPLHF.